This T cell receptor beta chain was recorded in a study of type 1 regulatory T cells. About the study: An in vitro protocol generated T-allo10, a Tr1-enriched, alloantigen-specific CD4 T cell product.

Via MiXCR, TCRdb re-called the reads, giving one row per CDR3 protein. This sample has roughly 71,000 distinct CDR3 sequences, with roughly three fifths found just once. In its sample, this clonotype was seen a few times. Its antigen is unknown. The CDR3 totals 14 residues. CDR1 and CDR2 from the germline V gene are DFQATT and SNEGSKA (reference sequence). The TCR sequence derives from a human donor in good health. The chain couples TRBV20-1 to TRBJ2-5; D may be TRBD2 (6 bases). The sample taken for sequencing was cultured T cells, either the whole culture or a sorted T cell fraction (not recorded which). Subset indicated: Tr1-enriched cell product generated in vitro against host alloantigens. The CDR3 sequence is CAFFGAGRSETQYF. In DNA form, the CDR3 reads TGCGCGTTTTTTGGCGCGGGGAGGTCTGAGACCCAGTACTTC.